These 19 T cell receptor beta chains originate from one sample sequenced in a study of cytomegalovirus exposure and HLA in healthy donors. PCR used 60 Vbeta primers and 13 Jbeta primers. The protocol was immunoSEQ multiplex PCR, while the TCRdb copy is restricted to in-frame clones and leaves out a portion. Here the sample spans about 140,000 clones, under 70% being singletons. The material sequenced was PBMCs. These receptor sequences come from a man aged 25 to 40 in good health and CMV-seropositive.

CDR3 DNA: TGTGCCAGCAGTCCGATCGGGGACACATCCTACAATGAGCAGTTCTTC. Protein sequence: CASSPIGDTSYNEQFF. V usage is TRBV25-1 and J usage is TRBJ2-1; D may be TRBD1 (6 bases). V was pared by 5 bases and J by 1 base, with 15 bases between. The CDR3 runs 16 residues. Germline CDR1 and CDR2: MGHDK and SYGVNS.

V and J are TRBV29-1 and TRBJ1-3; no clear D gene. The ends were cut back, 6 bases at V and 0 bases at J, with 9 bases in the middle. Per germline, CDR1 SQVTM and CDR2 ANQGSEA. The length of the CDR3 is 13 residues. The CDR3 spells CSVQQSSGNTIYF. The CDR3 bases are TGCAGCGTACAACAGAGCTCTGGAAACACCATATATTTT.

The chain uses TRBV30 and TRBJ2-5; 8 nucleotides line up with TRBD1. This CDR3 has 16 amino acids. Germline CDR1 and CDR2: GTSNPN and SVGIG (reference sequence). V shed 2 bases, J shed 5 bases, and the junction held 13 bases outside the gene matches. CDR3 bases: TGTGCCTGGAGTACCTGGACAGGGAGGCGGTGGGAGACCCAGTACTTC. This sequence encodes CAWSTWTGRRWETQYF.

The chain joins TRBV6-6 to TRBJ2-5, with 11 bases fitting TRBD1. The J call could be wrong; TRBJ2-7 is a better fit for the DNA end. The CDR3 covers 16 residues. Looked up from germline, CDR1 is MNHNY and CDR2 is SVGAGI (reference sequence). DNA for the CDR3: TGTGCCAGCAGACCGGGGGACAGGGGGGATTCCTACGAGCAGTACTTC. This sequence encodes CASRPGDRGDSYEQYF.

This clone has a handful of counts. The V and J genes are TRBV28 and TRBJ1-1; 8 nucleotides line up with TRBD1. The ends lost 6 bases at V and 4 bases at J; junction bases unmatched: 10. The CDR3 has 15 residues. Germline CDR1 is MDHEN and CDR2 is SYDVKM. In DNA, the CDR3 is TGTGCCAGCAGATATACAGGGGGATCGAGCACTGAAGCTTTCTTT. Translating it yields CASRYTGGSSTEAFF.

The rearrangement links TRBV6-6 to TRBJ2-3; possibly TRBD1 for D (5 bases). Germline assignment: CDR1 MNHNY and CDR2 SVGAGI (reference sequence). The CDR3 extends over 13 amino acids. Trimming stripped 6 bases from V and 0 bases from J, with 7 bases between. DNA of the CDR3: TGTGCCAGCAGGACAGCTAGCACAGATACGCAGTATTTT. It encodes CASRTASTDTQYF.

On this clone: One junction end does not reproduce the germline sequence, and a read error may be involved. The chain links TRBV7-9 to TRBJ2-3, with D uncertain. The CDR3 length is 12 residues. The germline CDR1 and CDR2 sequences are SEHNR and FQNEAQ (reference sequence). CDR3 bases: TGTTCCAGCAGCCGGAGCACAGATACGCAGTATTTT. As protein: CSSSRSTDTQYF.

The rearrangement uses TRBV5-1 and TRBJ2-3, with TRBD2 matching 8 bases. The CDR3 totals 14 residues. CDR1 SGHRS and CDR2 YFSETQ come from the germline V gene. The V segment lost 5 bases and the J segment 4 bases; nucleotides outside the gene matches: 6. The CDR3 sequence: CASRFGGEADTQYF. For the CDR3, the DNA is TGCGCCAGCAGGTTCGGGGGGGAGGCAGATACGCAGTATTTT. The complete variable domain, with remaining parts taken from reference TRBV5-1 and TRBJ2-3, reads KAGVTQTPRYLIKTRGQQVTLSCSPISGHRSVSWYQQTPGQGLQFLFEYFSETQRNKGNFPGRFSGRQFSNSRSEMNVSTLELGDSALYLCASRFGGEADTQYFGPGTRLTVL.

This clone was observed once. The chain links TRBV7-8 to TRBJ2-6; TRBD1 matches 12 bases. The V and J ends lost 5 bases and 1 base, in that order; junction bases with no gene match: 6. The CDR3 length is 18 residues. Germline CDR1 is SGHVS and CDR2 is FQNEAQ. CDR3 sequence (DNA): TGTGCCAGCAGCGTGGGACAGGGGGCGGAGTCTGGGGCCAACGTCCTGACTTTC. Translating gives CASSVGQGAESGANVLTF.

The rearrangement joins TRBV19 to TRBJ1-5; 9 bases align to TRBD1. The CDR3 has 15 amino acids. Germline CDR1 is LNHDA and CDR2 is SQIVND (reference sequence). The V gene end was trimmed by 5 bases and the J gene end by 9 bases; junction bases not matched to a gene: 11. The CDR3 region is CASSPAGQGFTPQHF. CDR3 bases: TGTGCCAGTAGTCCGGCGGGACAGGGTTTTACGCCCCAGCATTTT.

The chain uses TRBV19 and TRBJ1-1, with 8 bases aligning to TRBD1. Germline V CDR1 and CDR2: LNHDA, SQIVND (reference sequence). Trimming at V came to 5 bases and at J to 0 bases, leaving 5 bases not matched to a gene. This CDR3 is built from 15 residues. The CDR3 region is CASSRGQGLNTEAFF. The CDR3 DNA sequence: TGTGCCAGTAGTCGTGGACAGGGCCTGAACACTGAAGCTTTCTTT.

This clone turned up a few times. The chain uses TRBV18 and TRBJ1-4; 7 bases align to TRBD1. CDR3 length: 13 residues. CDR1 and CDR2 from the germline V gene are KGHSH and LQKENI. J was trimmed by 7 bases and V by 6 bases; bases with no gene match: 5. CDR3 sequence: CASSRDSFEKLFF. The CDR3 DNA reads TGTGCCAGCTCCCGGGACAGCTTTGAAAAACTGTTTTTT.

The chain links TRBV19 to TRBJ2-7, with 8 bases matching TRBD2. Germline V lookup: CDR1 LNHDA, CDR2 SQIVND (reference sequence). This CDR3 contains 14 residues. Trimming at V came to 10 bases and at J to 7 bases, leaving 15 bases not matched to a gene. The CDR3 DNA reads as TGTGCCACTAGCGGCGTAGCGGGGAAGGGTGAGCAGTACTTC. This gives the protein CATSGVAGKGEQYF.

This chain links TRBV9 with TRBJ2-7; 10 bases agree with TRBD2. Per the germline V gene, CDR1 is SGDLS and CDR2 is YYNGEE. The CDR3 runs 16 residues. Losses at the gene ends were 0 bases for V and 3 bases for J; bases not matched to a gene: 6. The CDR3 DNA follows: TGTGCCAGCAGCGTAGCCTACGGGACTAGCGTCTACGAGCAGTACTTC. It yields the protein CASSVAYGTSVYEQYF.

This clone was observed a handful of times. This chain connects TRBV5-1 to TRBJ2-3, with D maybe TRBD1 (6 bases). Germline CDR1 is SGHRS and CDR2 is YFSETQ. This CDR3 contains 16 residues. With 0 bases removed from V and 0 bases from J, the gap between germline ends came to 11 bases. The CDR3: CASSLAGQFSTDTQYF. DNA for the CDR3: TGCGCCAGCAGCTTGGCCGGACAGTTTAGCACAGATACGCAGTATTTT.

The CDR3 DNA follows: TGTGCCAGCAGCCAAGATCTTTGGGACAGCTTCGGCGAGCAGTACTTC. It codes for CASSQDLWDSFGEQYF. J is TRBJ2-7 and V is TRBV4-2; TRBD1 aligns across 7 bases. The J segment lost 6 bases and the V segment lost 0 bases, leaving 11 bases of the junction unmatched. The length of the CDR3 is 16 residues. The V gene's germline CDR1 is LGHNA and CDR2 YNFKEQ.

The genes are TRBV5-1 and TRBJ1-5; the D gene is possibly TRBD1 (6 bases). The CDR3 extends over 14 amino acids. Looked up from germline, CDR1 is SGHRS and CDR2 is YFSETQ. The V and J ends lost 4 bases and 3 bases respectively, with 11 bases between them. CDR3 amino acids: CASSPQGINQPQHF. The CDR3 DNA reads TGCGCCAGCAGCCCCCAGGGGATCAATCAGCCCCAGCATTTT.

This chain uses TRBV27 with TRBJ2-7; 16 positions agree with TRBD2. Germline CDR1 reads MNHEY; CDR2 reads SMNVEV (reference sequence). The junction had 7 bases not matched to a gene; V was cut back by 8 bases and J by 6 bases. The CDR3 spans 15 residues. The CDR3: CASQGLAGGPREQYF. CDR3 DNA: TGTGCCAGCCAGGGACTAGCGGGAGGGCCCCGCGAGCAGTACTTC.

This rearrangement joins TRBV9 to TRBJ1-2; weak D call: TRBD1 (6 bases). The CDR3 runs 14 residues. V lost 0 bases and J lost 9, with 15 bases in between. CDR1 SGDLS and CDR2 YYNGEE come from the germline V gene. CDR3 sequence: CASSVAGDGVRYTF. CDR3 sequence (DNA): TGTGCCAGCAGCGTAGCAGGGGATGGTGTCCGCTACACCTTC.